These T cell receptor beta chains were read from a single sample in a study of blood T cell repertoires in COVID-19. Clones were sequenced by immunoSEQ multiplex PCR, and TCRdb holds only the in-frame ones, with some missing. Of some 150,000 clones in the sample, around 88% were seen once. What was sequenced was PBMCs or T cells enriched from blood (not recorded which). The receptors were sampled from a woman in her fifties or sixties in a cohort exposed to, infected with or recovered from COVID-19 (not recorded which). Both conserved end residues are part of each CDR3. D genes are given only for firm matches. Rows give clone size only sometimes, using once, few, many, or a class for an expanded clone.

TRBV7-2	TRBJ1-4	NA	TRBD1	TGTGCCAGCAGCGGACAGGGGGCTGCTAATGAAAAACTGTTTTTT	CASSGQGAANEKLFF
TRBV5-1	TRBJ1-1	NA	NA	TGCGCCAGCAGCTTGGATGGGGGCGTCAACACTGAAGCTTTCTTT	CASSLDGGVNTEAFF
TRBV5-4	TRBJ1-6	NA	NA	TGTGCCAGCAGCTTAAAAACAGATTCACCCCTCCACTTT	CASSLKTDSPLHF
TRBV5-5	TRBJ1-2	NA	NA	TGTGCCAGCAGCTTGACCGACAGCTATGGCTACACCTTC	CASSLTDSYGYTF
TRBV6-2/TRBV6-3	TRBJ2-7	many	TRBD2	TGTGCCAGCAGTTACTCGAGCGGGGGGGCAGAGGACGAGCAGTACTTC	CASSYSSGGAEDEQYF
TRBV27	TRBJ2-1	NA	TRBD2	TGTGCCAGCAGTTTTTTAGTACTAGCGGGAGGAGGAAGGACACGTGAGCAGTTCTTC	CASSFLVLAGGGRTREQFF
TRBV2	TRBJ2-7	NA	TRBD2	TGTGCCAGCAGTGCCTATGGGGAGGGAAACGAGCAGTACTTC	CASSAYGEGNEQYF
TRBV19	TRBJ2-3	NA	TRBD2	TGTGCCAGTAGTATGAGCGGGGGGCCATACACAGATACGCAGTATTTT	CASSMSGGPYTDTQYF
TRBV28	TRBJ1-4	NA	TRBD1	TGTGCCAGCAGTCCTCGGACAGGACTTAATGAAAAACTGTTTTTT	CASSPRTGLNEKLFF
TRBV29-1	TRBJ1-1	NA	TRBD1	TGCAGCGTAGTAGACAGGGGGCGTGGGGACACTGAAGCTTTCTTT	CSVVDRGRGDTEAFF
TRBV19	TRBJ1-2	NA	NA	TGTGCCAGTAGTCAAAGGACTGAAATAGGGGGCTACACCTTC	CASSQRTEIGGYTF
TRBV5-1	TRBJ2-7	once	NA	TGCGCCAGCAGCCCAGAGGGGGGGGGCCCTTCCTACGAGCAGTACTTC	CASSPEGGGPSYEQYF
TRBV6-2/TRBV6-3	TRBJ2-6	NA	TRBD1	TGTGCCAGCAGTTACTTTCCGTGGGACAGGAACTCTGGGGCCAACGTCCTGACTTTC	CASSYFPWDRNSGANVLTF
TRBV28	TRBJ1-5	NA	NA	TGTGCCAGCAGTCCTGGGCCCCCCCGGCCCCAGCATTTT	CASSPGPPRPQHF
TRBV5-6	TRBJ2-2	NA	NA	TGTGCCAGCACCTCGGAGCAAACCGGGGAGCTGTTTTTT	CASTSEQTGELFF
TRBV5-1	TRBJ2-5	NA	TRBD2	TGCGCCAGCAGCCCAGCTAGCGGCGTGGGGGAGACCCAGTACTTC	CASSPASGVGETQYF
TRBV5-4	TRBJ1-4	NA	NA	TGTGCCAGTAGAGCCGCGGGGGCCGATAATGAAAAACTGTTTTTT	CASRAAGADNEKLFF
TRBV7-9	TRBJ1-5	NA	NA	TGTGCCAGCAGCTGTCTTCAGGCGATTCGGAATCAGCCCCAGCATTTT	CASSCLQAIRNQPQHF
TRBV5-1	TRBJ2-2	NA	TRBD2	TGCGCCAGCAGCCCCCGGACCGGGGGGGCCGGGGAGCTGTTTTTT	CASSPRTGGAGELFF
TRBV28	TRBJ1-2	many	TRBD1	TGTGCCAGCAGTTTAAGGCAGGGGGGCAGGCCGGGGTATGGCTACACCTTC	CASSLRQGGRPGYGYTF
TRBV7-3	TRBJ2-7	NA	TRBD1	TGTGCCAGCAGCAGCGGCGAGGGGACAGACCGACCCTACGAGCAGTACTTC	CASSSGEGTDRPYEQYF
TRBV4-2	TRBJ2-1	NA	TRBD2	TGTGCCAGCAGCCAATCTTCAGGCAGGGGTAGCGGGATATACAATGAGCAGTTCTTC	CASSQSSGRGSGIYNEQFF
TRBV20-1	TRBJ2-7	NA	NA	TGCAGTGCTCCCTTTTCCTACGAGCAGTACTTC	CSAPFSYEQYF